This entry lists 21 T cell receptor beta chains sequenced from one sample in a study of T-cell reconstitution after alpha-beta-depleted transplantation in children. Preparing the TCRbeta library involved the use of unique molecular identifiers. MiXCR was run by TCRdb on the PCR reads, yielding one entry per CDR3 protein. The repertoire holds some 500,000 distinct CDR3 sequences, with 18% as singletons. This sample comprised PBMCs from the stem cell graft donor, obtained from the stem cell graft. The receptors come from a human donor who donated a stem cell graft to a child with acute lymphoblastic leukemia.

The chain has TRBV20-1 and TRBJ1-1; D gene unclear. Germline values: CDR1 DFQATT, CDR2 SNEGSKA (reference sequence). CDR3 size: 10 residues. The V end was cut by 0 bases, the J end by 8 bases, with 4 bases between. CDR3 in DNA: TGCAGTGCTAGAGAGGGAGAAGCTTTCTTT. Its protein product is CSAREGEAFF.

A few counts support this clonotype. The rearrangement uses TRBV7-2 and TRBJ2-1; 12 nucleotides match TRBD2. The CDR3 has 17 amino acids. Trimming cost V 0 bases and J 6 bases; bases outside gene matches: 6. The germline gives CDR1 SGHTA, CDR2 FQGNSA. Here the CDR3 reads CASSLARLAGVVNEQFF. The CDR3 DNA follows: TGTGCCAGCAGCTTAGCTCGACTAGCGGGAGTGGTCAATGAGCAGTTCTTC.

This clonotype came up a few times. The chain has TRBV20-1 and TRBJ1-2; 12 bases match TRBD1. The CDR3 runs to 12 residues. CDR1 DFQATT and CDR2 SNEGSKA come from the germline V gene (reference sequence). The V and J ends lost 5 bases and 7 bases, in that order; junction bases with no gene match: 2. CDR3 nucleotide sequence: TGCAGTGCTCCGGGACAGGGGGCTGGCTACACCTTC. Translating gives CSAPGQGAGYTF.

The table lists this clonotype with a few counts. The rearrangement uses TRBV12-3 or TRBV12-4 and TRBJ1-5, with D possibly TRBD1 on 5 matching bases. With 5 bases removed from V and 9 bases from J, the gap between germline ends came to 14 bases. The CDR3 contains 13 residues. The DNA for the CDR3 is TGTGCCAGCAGTCGGGACCCCACGGGGCCCCAGCATTTT. Its protein product is CASSRDPTGPQHF.

The V call is TRBV27, the J call TRBJ1-4; D not resolved. The CDR3 has 14 residues. V lost 8 bases, J lost 8 bases, and 18 bases lay in between. Per the germline V gene, CDR1 is MNHEY and CDR2 is SMNVEV (reference sequence). CDR3 DNA sequence: TGTGCCAGCTCCGGTTACCCGGCTGCGGAAAAACTGTTTTTT. Residues: CASSGYPAAEKLFF.

This clonotype was counted only a few times. V gene TRBV20-1 combines with J gene TRBJ2-1, with 9 positions matching TRBD2. V lost 5 bases to trimming and J lost 6 bases; unmatched junction nucleotides: 8. The CDR3 totals 14 residues. CDR1 is DFQATT and CDR2 is SNEGSKA in the germline V gene (reference sequence). The CDR3 DNA is TGCAGTGCTCCCCTAGCGGGATTACGCAATGAGCAGTTCTTC. Amino acid sequence: CSAPLAGLRNEQFF.

V and J are TRBV6-1 and TRBJ1-4; a possible D gene is TRBD1 (6 bases). Germline V gene sequence: CDR1 MNHNS, CDR2 SASEGT. This CDR3 is 15 amino acids long. V was shortened by 5 bases and J by 3 bases, with 13 bases between the two germline ends. CDR3 loop: CASSRTGLANEKLFF. In nucleotides, the CDR3 is TGTGCCAGCAGTCGTACAGGGTTAGCTAATGAAAAACTGTTTTTT.

This clonotype was seen once. The rearrangement joins TRBV18 to TRBJ1-5; D is ambiguous. CDR3 length equals 13 residues. Germline V gene data show CDR1 as KGHSH and CDR2 as LQKENI. Deletions cut 8 bases from V and 3 bases from J, with 11 bases between. The CDR3 region is CASTRQVNQPQHF. The DNA for the CDR3 is TGTGCCAGCACACGACAAGTCAATCAGCCCCAGCATTTT.

The chain recombines TRBV11-2 with TRBJ2-3, with no clear D. Deletions cut 1 base from V and 3 bases from J, with 20 bases between. The CDR3 runs to 18 residues. Germline CDR1 reads SGHAT; CDR2 reads FQNNGV. In nucleotides, the CDR3 is TGTGCCAGCAGCTTAGTGTCGATTGCAGGACGGGCTACAGATACGCAGTATTTT. Protein: CASSLVSIAGRATDTQYF.

Only a few counts were recorded for this clonotype. V is TRBV4-2 and J is TRBJ2-1; 10 nucleotides agree with TRBD2. Germline V gene data show CDR1 as LGHNA and CDR2 as YNFKEQ. This CDR3 region has 15 residues. J lost 8 bases, V lost 4 bases, and 8 bases had no gene match. CDR3 in DNA: TGTGCCAGCAGCCCGCCGGGACTAGCGACCGATGAGCAGTTCTTC. Translating it yields CASSPPGLATDEQFF.

The chain has TRBV12-3 or TRBV12-4 and TRBJ1-6, with TRBD1 identical over 7 bases. The CDR3 extends over 12 amino acids. V dropped 4 bases and J dropped 10; count of bases not matched to a gene: 1. For the CDR3, the DNA is TGTGCCAGCAGTTGGGACAGATCACCCCTCCACTTT. Its protein is CASSWDRSPLHF.

This clonotype was recorded a few times. The rearrangement joins TRBV12-3 or TRBV12-4 to TRBJ2-1, with 12 bases fitting TRBD2. CDR3 size: 14 residues. V gave up 8 bases and J gave up 6 bases; unmatched junction bases: 5. CDR3 bases: TGTGCCAGCCTGACTAGCGGGGGACCCAATGAGCAGTTCTTC. This gives the protein CASLTSGGPNEQFF.

V usage is TRBV27 and J usage is TRBJ2-1; D uncertain. The CDR3 spans 15 residues. The V gene's germline CDR1 is MNHEY and CDR2 SMNVEV (reference sequence). Trimming took off 4 bases at V and 10 bases at J, with 20 bases between the two ends. CDR3 sequence: CASSSSTMAAGEQFF. CDR3 bases: TGTGCCAGCAGTTCCTCGACAATGGCCGCCGGGGAGCAGTTCTTC.

This chain connects TRBV5-1 to TRBJ2-7; TRBD1 agrees at 10 bases. V gave up 0 bases and J gave up 3 bases; unmatched junction bases: 6. CDR1 SGHRS and CDR2 YFSETQ come from the germline V gene. This CDR3 comprises 16 residues. As DNA, the CDR3 is TGCGCCAGCAGCTTGGTCCCCGGGACAGGGGTCTACGAGCAGTACTTC. Translation: CASSLVPGTGVYEQYF. Variable domain in full (rest from reference TRBV5-1 and TRBJ2-7): KAGVTQTPRYLIKTRGQQVTLSCSPISGHRSVSWYQQTPGQGLQFLFEYFSETQRNKGNFPGRFSGRQFSNSRSEMNVSTLELGDSALYLCASSLVPGTGVYEQYFGPGTRLTVT.

V and J are TRBV12-3 or TRBV12-4 and TRBJ2-7; D is ambiguous. CDR3 length equals 15 residues. Trimming pared 5 bases from V and 3 bases from J, leaving 17 bases between. DNA of the CDR3: TGTGCCAGCAGTGACCTAGTTTTCCCCTACTACGAGCAGTACTTC. Its protein product is CASSDLVFPYYEQYF.

This clonotype was detected a few times. The rearrangement links TRBV6-1 to TRBJ1-1, with D possibly matching TRBD1 (6 bases). The CDR3 runs to 13 residues. In germline, CDR1 is MNHNS, CDR2 SASEGT. Trimming shortened V by 8 bases and J by 11 bases, and 21 bases separated the two germline ends. The CDR3 DNA sequence: TGTGCCAGCCAAGACCAGGGGTACGTTGCGGCTTTCTTT. Its protein is CASQDQGYVAAFF.

This clonotype was counted a few times. This chain links TRBV6-5 with TRBJ1-4, with a weak D call TRBD1 (6 bases). Per the germline V gene, CDR1 is MNHEY and CDR2 is SVGAGI. The CDR3 is 15 residues long. V dropped 3 bases and J dropped 6 bases, with 14 bases sitting between them. The CDR3 spells CASSYQGGGHEKLFF. CDR3 DNA: TGTGCCAGCAGTTATCAAGGGGGAGGGCATGAAAAACTGTTTTTT.

The chain joins TRBV25-1 to TRBJ2-7; a possible D gene is TRBD1 (6 bases). The V gene's germline CDR1 is MGHDK and CDR2 SYGVNS. Trimming took off 1 base at V and 2 bases at J, with 9 bases between the two ends. This CDR3 contains 14 residues. In nucleotides, the CDR3 is TGTGCCAGCAGTGAATGGACAGCCCCCTACGAGCAGTACTTC. This sequence encodes CASSEWTAPYEQYF.

The chain is built from TRBV5-1 and TRBJ2-1; TRBD2 matches 12 bases. J was trimmed by 5 bases and V by 2 bases; bases with no gene match: 11. Germline V gene sequence: CDR1 SGHRS, CDR2 YFSETQ. The CDR3 loop spans 18 amino acids. The CDR3 bases are TGCGCCAGCAGCTTTTTTGGGACTAGCGGGCGGACTAACAATGAGCAGTTCTTC. It codes for CASSFFGTSGRTNNEQFF.

In its sample, this clonotype was seen a few times. This chain joins TRBV11-2 and TRBJ2-7; 8 bases are shared with TRBD2. The trim removed 8 bases at V and 2 bases at J, leaving 11 bases unmatched. CDR3 size: 15 residues. Germline lookup yields CDR1 SGHAT and CDR2 FQNNGV. The CDR3: CASQGLTSETYEQYF. The CDR3 region has the DNA TGTGCCAGCCAAGGGTTGACTAGCGAGACCTACGAGCAGTACTTC.

DNA of the CDR3: TGCGCCAGCAGCCCATTATCGTTCCAGCGGGAGACCCAGTACTTC. This codes for CASSPLSFQRETQYF. The chain employs TRBV4-1 and TRBJ2-5, with D tentatively TRBD2 (5 bases). Trimming shortened V by 4 bases and J by 5 bases, and 17 bases separated the two germline ends. The CDR3 is 15 residues long. Germline CDR1 and CDR2: MGHRA and YSYEKL.